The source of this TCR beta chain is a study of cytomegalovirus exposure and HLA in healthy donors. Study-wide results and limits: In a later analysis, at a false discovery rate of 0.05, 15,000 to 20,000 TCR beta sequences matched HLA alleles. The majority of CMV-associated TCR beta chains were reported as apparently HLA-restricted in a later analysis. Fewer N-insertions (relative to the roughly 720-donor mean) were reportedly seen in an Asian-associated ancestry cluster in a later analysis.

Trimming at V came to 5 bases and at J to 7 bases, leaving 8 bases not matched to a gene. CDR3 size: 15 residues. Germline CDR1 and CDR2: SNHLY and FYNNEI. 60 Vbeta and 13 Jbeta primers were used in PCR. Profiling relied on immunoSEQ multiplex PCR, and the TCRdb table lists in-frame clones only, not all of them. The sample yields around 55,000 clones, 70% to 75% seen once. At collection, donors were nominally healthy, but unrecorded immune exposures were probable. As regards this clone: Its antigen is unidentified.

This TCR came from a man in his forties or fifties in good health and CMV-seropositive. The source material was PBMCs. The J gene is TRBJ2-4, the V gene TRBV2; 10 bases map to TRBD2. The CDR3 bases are TGTGCCAGCAGTTTGACCGGGACTAGCGTTAACATTCAGTACTTC. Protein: CASSLTGTSVNIQYF.